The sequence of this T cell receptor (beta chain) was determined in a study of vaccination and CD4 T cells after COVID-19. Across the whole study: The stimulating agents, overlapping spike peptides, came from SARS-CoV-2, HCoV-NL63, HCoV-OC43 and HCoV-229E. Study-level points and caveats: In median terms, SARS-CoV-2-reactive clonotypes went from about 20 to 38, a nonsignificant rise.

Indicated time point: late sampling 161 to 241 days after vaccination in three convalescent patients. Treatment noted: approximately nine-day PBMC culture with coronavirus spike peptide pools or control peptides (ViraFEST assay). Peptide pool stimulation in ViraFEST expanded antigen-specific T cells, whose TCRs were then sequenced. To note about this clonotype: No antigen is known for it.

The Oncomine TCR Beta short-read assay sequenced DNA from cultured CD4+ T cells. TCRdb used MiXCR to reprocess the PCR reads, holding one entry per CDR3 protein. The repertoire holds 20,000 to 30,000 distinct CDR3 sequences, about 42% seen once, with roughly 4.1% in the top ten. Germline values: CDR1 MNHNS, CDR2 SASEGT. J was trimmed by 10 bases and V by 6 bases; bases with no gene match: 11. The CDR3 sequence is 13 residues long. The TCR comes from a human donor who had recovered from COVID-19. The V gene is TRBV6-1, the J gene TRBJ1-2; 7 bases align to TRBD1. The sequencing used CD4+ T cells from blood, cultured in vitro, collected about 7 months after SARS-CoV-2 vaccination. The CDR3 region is CASRREGGADYTF. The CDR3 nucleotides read TGTGCCAGCAGGAGGGAAGGGGGCGCTGACTACACCTTC.